A single sample gave rise to the 12 T cell receptor beta chains below, sequenced in a study of Graves' ophthalmopathy and Graves' hyperthyroidism. TCR beta CDR3 amplification used RNA transcripts. HTBI-primed RT-PCR formed the first round, and a multiplex PCR formed the second. MiXCR, run by TCRdb on the multiplex PCR reads, gives a single entry per CDR3 protein. The sample holds some 380,000 distinct CDR3 sequences, just over 15% seen once. The sequenced sample consisted of peripheral blood. The receptors derive from a woman in her late teens or twenties with stable Graves' hyperthyroidism.

This clonotype was recorded at least ten times. The chain links TRBV24-1 to TRBJ2-5; D is perhaps TRBD1 (5 bases). Trimming took off 9 bases at V and 4 bases at J, with 8 bases between the two ends. Germline-derived CDR1 and CDR2 are KGHDR and SFDVKD. The CDR3 length is 11 residues. CDR3 nucleotides: TGTGCCACCGGGGCGGTAGAGACCCAGTACTTC. As protein: CATGAVETQYF.

This clonotype was detected ten times or more. This chain links TRBV6-1 with TRBJ2-7, with TRBD2 matching over 7 bases. In germline, CDR1 is MNHNS, CDR2 SASEGT. V was pared by 4 bases and J by 0 bases, with 3 bases of the junction left unmatched. The CDR3 covers 14 residues. The CDR3 DNA sequence: TGTGCCAGCAGTGGGGGGGGGTACTCCTACGAGCAGTACTTC. Amino acid sequence: CASSGGGYSYEQYF.

The V call is TRBV24-1, the J call TRBJ2-5, with TRBD1 matching over 10 bases. This CDR3 has 16 amino acids. Germline V gene data show CDR1 as KGHDR and CDR2 as SFDVKD. V shed 3 bases, J shed 7 bases, and the junction held 10 bases outside the gene matches. Here the CDR3 DNA reads TGTGCCACCAGTGATACCCCCGGGACAGGGGTTGCGACCCAGTACTTC. Its translation is CATSDTPGTGVATQYF.

The table lists this clonotype with a few counts. V gene TRBV11-3 combines with J gene TRBJ1-2; D gene unclear. Per germline, CDR1 SGHNT and CDR2 YENEEA. The CDR3 contains 15 residues. V was cut by 2 bases and J by 2 bases, with 12 bases left in between. This chain's CDR3 is CASSLRPETNYGYTF. CDR3 sequence (DNA): TGTGCCAGCAGCTTACGCCCAGAGACCAACTATGGCTACACCTTC.

The sample holds many counts of this clonotype. J is TRBJ2-7 and V is TRBV12-3 or TRBV12-4; 9 positions match TRBD2. This CDR3 region has 15 residues. With V trimmed by 5 bases and J by 1 base, 6 bases remained unmatched. The CDR3 is CASSVSGGTSYEQYF. The CDR3 DNA is TGTGCCAGCAGTGTCAGCGGGGGGACTTCCTACGAGCAGTACTTC.

At least ten counts were recorded for this clonotype. The V call is TRBV19, the J call TRBJ2-7; no reliable D call. With 4 bases removed from V and 3 bases from J, the gap between germline ends came to 19 bases. The CDR3 is 16 amino acids. Germline V gives CDR1 LNHDA, CDR2 SQIVND (reference sequence). The CDR3 DNA is TGTGCCAGTAGTAGAGGCCTTTACAGCGTTGACTACGAGCAGTACTTC. Encoded protein: CASSRGLYSVDYEQYF.

In this sample, this clonotype turned up many times. The chain has TRBV20-1 and TRBJ1-2, with a possible D match to TRBD1 (6 bases). The V gene lost 6 bases and the J gene lost 8 bases, with 22 bases spanning the gap. The CDR3 contains 14 residues. CDR1 is DFQATT, CDR2 SNEGSKA, per germline (reference sequence). CDR3 loop: CSAPPGRGAQGYTF. CDR3 DNA: TGCAGTGCCCCACCCGGTCGGGGGGCTCAGGGCTACACCTTC.

This clonotype was counted ten times or more. The chain has TRBV11-1 and TRBJ1-2; D gene unclear. The CDR3 is 15 residues long. V lost 0 bases and J 4 bases, leaving 12 bases between the germline ends. CDR1 and CDR2 from the germline V gene are SGHAT and FQDESV (reference sequence). In DNA, the CDR3 is TGTGCCAGCAGCTTAGCTGAGACTCATGGCTATGGCTACACCTTC. Its protein product is CASSLAETHGYGYTF.

This clonotype has just a few counts. CDR3 DNA sequence: TGTGCCAGCAGCTTCGGCGGGGGGGCCCACGAGCAGTACTTC. Protein product: CASSFGGGAHEQYF. The rearrangement links TRBV7-2 to TRBJ2-7; 9 nucleotides line up with TRBD2. The ends lost 3 bases at V and 5 bases at J; junction bases unmatched: 5. CDR1 and CDR2 from the germline V gene are SGHTA and FQGNSA. The length of the CDR3 is 14 residues.

This clonotype was recorded a few times. This chain links TRBV4-1 with TRBJ2-7; TRBD2 is a possible D gene (6 bases). CDR3 length: 13 residues. V lost 3 bases to trimming and J lost 6 bases, with 12 bases between them. Germline V CDR1 and CDR2: MGHRA, YSYEKL. The CDR3 DNA follows: TGCGCCAGCAGCCAGTGGGACTCCCCCGAGCAGTACTTC. This gives the protein CASSQWDSPEQYF.

Worth noting for this clonotype: A much larger clone lies one base from this, so it may be a read error. The conserved closing phenylalanine or tryptophan is absent in this CDR3, likely reflecting a read error. The rearrangement joins TRBV28 to TRBJ1-2; D is possibly TRBD1 (5 bases). V gave up 2 bases and J gave up 8 bases, with 15 bases separating them. There are 14 residues in the CDR3. In germline, CDR1 is MDHEN, CDR2 SYDVKM. The CDR3: CASSLGGDSGGYTL. As DNA, the CDR3 is TGTGCCAGCAGTTTAGGCGGGGACTCGGGGGGCTACACCTTG.

Turning to this clonotype: A clone one base away is much larger, so this may be a read error. Here the CDR3 omits its conserved ending phenylalanine or tryptophan, so a read error is the likely source. The V and J genes are TRBV7-8 and TRBJ1-2; TRBD1 matches at 11 bases. V was pared by 8 bases and J by 8 bases, with 13 bases of the junction left unmatched. This CDR3 has 15 amino acids. Germline V lookup: CDR1 SGHVS, CDR2 FQNEAQ. As DNA, the CDR3 is TGTGCCAGCTCAGTCCCCGGACAGGGGGCGCACGGCTACACCCTC. Its translation is CASSVPGQGAHGYTL.